This T cell receptor (beta chain) was observed in a study of blood T cell repertoires in COVID-19. The CDR3 sequence is 14 residues long. V shed 4 bases and J shed 0 bases, with 7 bases lying between them. Germline CDR1 reads SGHRS; CDR2 reads YFSETQ. The protocol was immunoSEQ multiplex PCR, while the TCRdb copy is restricted to in-frame clones and leaves out a portion. The data hold around 300,000 clones, with around nine tenths observed a single time. Sequencing was done on a sample of PBMCs or T cells enriched from blood (not recorded which). The chain combines TRBV5-1 with TRBJ2-2, with unresolved D. The sequence derives from a woman in her forties who had recovered from COVID-19. In DNA, the CDR3 is TGCGCCAGCAGCCCCGGTCCGAACACCGGGGAGCTGTTTTTT. Translation: CASSPGPNTGELFF. Supplemented by reference TRBV5-1 and TRBJ2-2, the full variable domain reads KAGVTQTPRYLIKTRGQQVTLSCSPISGHRSVSWYQQTPGQGLQFLFEYFSETQRNKGNFPGRFSGRQFSNSRSEMNVSTLELGDSALYLCASSPGPNTGELFFGEGSRLTVL.